Listed below are T cell receptor beta chains from one sample, sequenced in a study of T cells in Graves' hyperthyroidism and ophthalmopathy. In TCRdb, the multiplex PCR reads were re-called with MiXCR into one record per CDR3 protein. This repertoire shows 450,000 to 600,000 distinct CDR3 sequences, 14% found once; its top ten account for 11% to 15%. Sequencing was done on a sample of blood. These receptors all stem from a woman in her thirties or forties with Graves' hyperthyroidism. Each CDR3 is given with its conserved first and last residue. A D gene is named only where the DNA matches it firmly. Size values are once, few and many counts, or a class for expanded clones, and some rows have none.

V	D	J	size	DNA	CDR3
TRBV28	NA	TRBJ2-1	many	TGTGCCAGCAGTTTGGGGCCCCCAACGGGGAATGAGCAGTTCTTC	CASSLGPPTGNEQFF
TRBV10-2	NA	TRBJ2-6	few	TGCGCCAGCAGTGAGGCTGGGGCCAACGTCCTGACTTTC	CASSEAGANVLTF
TRBV5-1	NA	TRBJ2-1	NA	NA	CASWGRGAGEQSF
TRBV9	NA	TRBJ2-7	NA	TGTGCCAGCAGCGCCCCGGGGGAGCAGTACTTC	CASSAPGEQYF
TRBV28	NA	TRBJ1-1	many	TGTGCCAGCAGGGAGATGCCGAACACTGAAGCTTTCTTT	CASREMPNTEAFF
TRBV28	TRBD1	TRBJ2-4	NA	TGTGCCAGCAGGACACCGGGACAGGGAAAAAACATTCAGTGCTTC	CASRTPGQGKNIQCF
TRBV7-2	NA	TRBJ2-7	many	TGTGCCAGCAGCTTAGTCCCTAAGCGGGAGCAGTACTTC	CASSLVPKREQYF
TRBV6-1	TRBD2	TRBJ2-3	NA	TGTGCCAGCCAGACAGGACTAGCCAGCACAGATACGCAGTATTTT	CASQTGLASTDTQYF
TRBV20-1	TRBD1	TRBJ2-5	NA	TGCAGTGCTACCAGGGGGCTCTTAATGGAGACCCAGTACTTC	CSATRGLLMETQYF
TRBV28	TRBD1	TRBJ1-5	many	TGTGCCAGCAGTTCTCCGGACAGGGGTGGCAATCAGCCCCAGCATTTT	CASSSPDRGGNQPQHF
TRBV19	NA	TRBJ2-1	once	TGTGCCAGTAGCCCATCTCTCCTAGTAATCACCTACAATGAGCAGTTCTTC	CASSPSLLVITYNEQFF
TRBV28	NA	TRBJ1-5	many	TGTGCCAGCAGTTTAGAGGTTCAGCCCCAGCATTTT	CASSLEVQPQHF
TRBV13	TRBD2	TRBJ2-7	many	TGTGCCAGCAGCTTACAAGCGGGAGTCCTCGAGCAGTACTTC	CASSLQAGVLEQYF
TRBV28	TRBD1	TRBJ1-4	many	TGTGCCAGCAGTCCCCCGGGACAGGGGGCGCGAGAAAAACTGTTTTTT	CASSPPGQGAREKLFF
TRBV7-3	NA	TRBJ2-2	many	TGTGCCAGCAGCTTGAATCAGAACACCGGGGAGCTGTTTTTT	CASSLNQNTGELFF
TRBV28	TRBD2	TRBJ2-7	many	TGTGCCAGCAGTTTACTTCGAGGGACTAGCTACGAGCAGTACTTC	CASSLLRGTSYEQYF
TRBV4-1	TRBD2	TRBJ2-7	few	TGCGCCAGCAGCCATGGGACTAGCGGGAGGGACGAGCAGTACTTC	CASSHGTSGRDEQYF
TRBV19	NA	TRBJ1-1	NA	TGTGCCAGTAGTGTAACAGGAGGATTGTCGTGGACTGAAGCTTTCTTT	CASSVTGGLSWTEAFF
TRBV27	TRBD1	TRBJ2-1	many	TGTGCCAGCAGTTTACAAATAACAGGGGCGTCCTACAATGAGCAGTTCTTC	CASSLQITGASYNEQFF
TRBV5-6	NA	TRBJ2-1	NA	TGTGCCAGCAGCTTGGAAACAGGGATTTTATACAATGAGCAGTTCTTC	CASSLETGILYNEQFF
TRBV19	NA	TRBJ2-6	few	TGTGCCAGTAGTATACGGGGGGCCCTGAGGTCTGGGGCCAACGTCCTGACTTTC	CASSIRGALRSGANVLTF
TRBV3-1	NA	TRBJ2-2	many	TGTGCCAGCAGCCAGGTCAGCACCGGGGAGCTGTTTTTT	CASSQVSTGELFF
TRBV7-6	TRBD2	TRBJ2-1	many	TGTGCCAGCAGCGCCGGGACTAGCGGGAGGGACGAGCAGTTCTTC	CASSAGTSGRDEQFF
TRBV7-9	TRBD1	TRBJ2-1	many	TGTGCCAGCAGCTTCTCCGGGACAGGGGAGAATGAGCAGTTCTTC	CASSFSGTGENEQFF
TRBV7-9	NA	TRBJ2-6	NA	TGTGCCAGCGGGGAACACATCTCTGGGGCCAACGTCCTGACTTTC	CASGEHISGANVLTF
TRBV5-1	TRBD1	TRBJ2-7	few	TGCGCCAGCAGCGTGGGACAGCGGACCTACGAGCAGTACTTC	CASSVGQRTYEQYF
TRBV5-1	NA	TRBJ1-2	NA	TGCGCCAGCAGCTCAACAAACAGAGTCCATGGCTACACCTTC	CASSSTNRVHGYTF
TRBV2	TRBD1	TRBJ2-1	NA	TGTGCCAGCAATCCAGGGGGCGGTGAGCAGTTCTTC	CASNPGGGEQFF
TRBV15	TRBD2	TRBJ2-3	many	TGTGCCACCAGCAGAGATGGGGCCACTAGCGGGGGACCTTTAAGCACAGATACGCAGTATTTT	CATSRDGATSGGPLSTDTQYF
TRBV28	NA	TRBJ2-7	many	TGTGCCAGCAGTGCATGGGTCGGAGGCTACGAGCAGTACTTC	CASSAWVGGYEQYF
TRBV29-1	TRBD1	TRBJ2-2	many	TGCAGCGTCTCATCCCGGGACAGGGGGGCCGGGGAGCTGTTTTTT	CSVSSRDRGAGELFF
TRBV3-1	TRBD2	TRBJ2-7	many	TGTGCCATCCTTAGCGGGAGCTCCTACGAGCAGTACTTC	CAILSGSSYEQYF
TRBV20-1	TRBD2	TRBJ2-3	many	TGCAGTGCTCTCCCAATAATAGCGGGGACTAGCACAGATACGCAGTATTTT	CSALPIIAGTSTDTQYF
TRBV20-1	TRBD1	TRBJ1-1	many	TGCAGTGCTAGAGGAGACAGGGGGCACACTGAAGCTTTCTTT	CSARGDRGHTEAFF
TRBV28	NA	TRBJ2-2	few	TGTGCCAGCAGTTTGCGGTACGGGGAGCTGTTTTTT	CASSLRYGELFF
TRBV6-1	NA	TRBJ2-1	few	TGTGCCAGCGAACAGGGAACGGGTGAGCAGTTCTTC	CASEQGTGEQFF
TRBV18	NA	TRBJ2-7	many	TGTGCCAGCTCACCAGACGGTTACAGCTCCCTGGGGTGGGAGCAGTACTTC	CASSPDGYSSLGWEQYF
TRBV28	TRBD2	TRBJ2-3	many	TGTGCCAGCAGTTTAGGGGCTGCGGGAGGAGATACGCAGTATTTT	CASSLGAAGGDTQYF
TRBV29-1	TRBD1	TRBJ2-2	many	TGCAGCGTAGACAGGGGGCAAGACACCGGGGAGCTGTTTTTT	CSVDRGQDTGELFF
TRBV7-2	TRBD2	TRBJ2-3	many	TGTGCCAGCAGCCGACTAGCGGTCACAGATACGCAGTATTTT	CASSRLAVTDTQYF
TRBV6-1	NA	TRBJ2-7	NA	TGTGCCAGCAGTGAAACTCTAGGGCCCTACGAGCAGTACTTC	CASSETLGPYEQYF
TRBV15	TRBD2	TRBJ2-1	few	TGTGCCACCAGCAGAGGAGGGACCTATAGCGGGAGGGGAGGTGAGCAGTTCTTC	CATSRGGTYSGRGGEQFF
TRBV7-2	TRBD1	TRBJ2-3	many	TGTGCCAGCAGCTCCTACCCTCGGGACAGGGAGAGAGATACGCAGTATTTT	CASSSYPRDRERDTQYF
TRBV18	NA	TRBJ2-7	NA	TGTGCCAGCTCCCCCGGTTTAGGGGACGAGCAGTACTTC	CASSPGLGDEQYF
TRBV2	NA	TRBJ1-3	few	TGTGCCAGCAGTGAATCTAGGAGGAACTCTGGAAACACCATATATTTT	CASSESRRNSGNTIYF
TRBV3-1	NA	TRBJ2-2	NA	TGTGCCAGCAGCCCTCACGCCGGGGAGCTGTTTTTT	CASSPHAGELFF
TRBV7-2	TRBD2	TRBJ2-5	NA	TGTGCCAGCAGCTTGGTTAGCGGGAGTTTCCGAGAGACCCAGTACTTC	CASSLVSGSFRETQYF
TRBV6-1	NA	TRBJ2-1	many	TGTGCCAGCAGTGAAGTTAGCCTCTTCTCCTACAATGAGCAGTTCTTC	CASSEVSLFSYNEQFF
TRBV4-2	NA	TRBJ1-2	NA	TGTGCCAGCAGCCAAGATCCGCAGGTCTATGGCTACACCTTC	CASSQDPQVYGYTF